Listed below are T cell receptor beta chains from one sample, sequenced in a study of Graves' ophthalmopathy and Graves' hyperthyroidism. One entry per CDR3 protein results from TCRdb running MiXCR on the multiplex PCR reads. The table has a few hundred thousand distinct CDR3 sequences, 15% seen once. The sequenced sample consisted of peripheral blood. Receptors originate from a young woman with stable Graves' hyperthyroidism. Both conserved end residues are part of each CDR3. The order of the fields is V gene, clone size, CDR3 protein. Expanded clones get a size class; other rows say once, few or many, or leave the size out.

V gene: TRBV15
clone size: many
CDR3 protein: CATSRESSNTEAFF

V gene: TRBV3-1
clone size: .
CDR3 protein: CASSRRRESYEQYF

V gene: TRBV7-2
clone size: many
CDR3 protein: CASSLSRGSSYNSPLHF

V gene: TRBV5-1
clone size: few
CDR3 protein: CASSFSQSNYGYTF

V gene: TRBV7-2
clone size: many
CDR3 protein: CASSLVGDGTQYF

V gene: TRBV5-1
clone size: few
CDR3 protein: CATAAEESVTQYF

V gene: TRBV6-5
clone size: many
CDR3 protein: CASSYSGGTGETQYF

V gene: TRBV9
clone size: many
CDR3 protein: CASSLLGEWNYGYTF

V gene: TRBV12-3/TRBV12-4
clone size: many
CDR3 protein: CASSLMRGSYEQYF

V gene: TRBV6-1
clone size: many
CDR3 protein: CASSGGVTGYSNQPQHF

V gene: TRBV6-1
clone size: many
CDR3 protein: CASLKGPDQPQHF

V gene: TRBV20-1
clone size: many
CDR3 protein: CSATLATGATETQYF

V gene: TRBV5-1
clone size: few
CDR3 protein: CASSLSRGGLSTEAFF

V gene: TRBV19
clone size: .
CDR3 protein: CASSGDRGGFTEAFF

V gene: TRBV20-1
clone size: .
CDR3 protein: CSAPPRANTEAFF

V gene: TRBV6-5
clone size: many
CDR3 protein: CASSRTGPYEQYF